This entry features one T cell receptor (beta chain) sequence. The clone's antigen remains unknown. One base away there is no much larger clone; base qualities are not given. The data derive from a study of cytomegalovirus exposure and HLA in healthy donors (dated by TCRdb to about 2017). About the study as a whole: According to a later analysis, the 110 or so validation repertoires were produced on the same platform as the approximately 690 repertoires of the first cohort. The aim of the study was to test whether cataloging public T cell receptors could identify signatures of past pathogen exposure. Along with the roughly 700-subject first cohort, a separate validation cohort of more than 90 different subjects was used. The study combined high-throughput TCR immunosequencing, statistical association of individual TCRs with disease status, and machine learning to predict cytomegalovirus infection status. Study-wide findings and limitations: All 120 or so repertoires were used to score co-occurrence in the validation cohort in a later analysis, because that analysis had no HLA typing for the cohort. A later analysis found that TCRs clustered in the first cohort also tended to co-occur in the 120 validation repertoires, with 94% of cluster scores above 0. In vitro tests confirmed that three of the cytomegalovirus-associated TCR beta chains recognize cytomegalovirus antigens. The study listed 150 to 200 TCR beta chains as associated with cytomegalovirus. The authors suggested that the approach could potentially be generalized to other disease states and immunological phenotypes. Most TCR sequences were observed very rarely across donors, whereas some public TCRs were present in many individuals. The classifier was reported to diagnose cytomegalovirus status with high specificity and sensitivity in both the original and validation cohorts.

The donors were included in the validation cohort of 120 subjects, a group kept apart from the roughly 670-subject first cohort. The receptor library was made with the immunoSEQ multiplex PCR assay. Processing in the source paper ran as follows. A statistical classification framework was developed to diagnose cytomegalovirus status using the catalog of TCR beta chain sequences. Entries here come from immuneACCESS through TCRdb and include only in-frame sequences with V and J called. Some clones fail to appear in such tables; in the studies checked, an unresolved V gene covers under half of the shortfall, and the cause of the remainder is unknown. V, J and clone size were drawn from that table, and D and trimming were deduced from the DNA. In all, the sample holds under 250,000 clones, and around nine tenths of those were seen once. Roughly 2% of the sample lies in the top ten. V was cut back by 6 bases and J by 0 bases, leaving a gap of 11 bases between them. The CDR3 goes from the cysteine to the phenylalanine over 14 residues. Just CDR3 DNA is preserved here, 42 bases in frame from base 1. The germline V gene sets CDR1 to MDHEN and CDR2 to SYDVKM.

The sample comprised PBMCs. Recombination joined TRBV28 with TRBJ1-1; there is no confident call for the D gene. The receptor was isolated from a woman under 30 in good health and CMV-seropositive. Here is the DNA: TGTGCCAGCAGCCCGACACTCATGAACACTGAAGCTTTCTTT. It translates as CASSPTLMNTEAFF. Reference TRBV28 and TRBJ1-1 genes cover what lies past the CDR3, so the full variable domain is DVKVTQSSRYLVKRTGEKVFLECVQDMDHENMFWYRQDPGLGLRLIYFSYDVKMKEKGDIPEGYSVSREKKERFSLILESASTNQTSMYLCASSPTLMNTEAFFGQGTRLTVV.